Below are 16 T cell receptor beta chains sequenced from a single sample in a study of cytomegalovirus exposure and HLA in healthy donors. TCRdb keeps only in-frame clones here, not all; method: immunoSEQ multiplex PCR. This table has about 150,000 clones, over 90% appearing once. The sample comprised PBMCs. All receptors come from a man aged 18-30 years in good health and CMV-seropositive.

The rearrangement uses TRBV9 and TRBJ2-3, with TRBD2 identical over 7 bases. The CDR3 is 12 amino acids. Trimming cost V 2 bases and J 8 bases; bases outside gene matches: 2. CDR1 is SGDLS and CDR2 is YYNGEE in the germline V gene. CDR3 in amino acids: CASSVSGGTQYF. For the CDR3, the DNA is TGTGCCAGCAGCGTTTCGGGGGGTACGCAGTATTTT.

This chain joins TRBV19 and TRBJ2-7; D not resolved. CDR3 length equals 13 residues. Between the trimmed V and J ends, which lost 4 bases and 3 bases, there was a span of 10 bases. CDR1 and CDR2 from the germline V gene are LNHDA and SQIVND (reference sequence). Here the CDR3 reads CASSTTAFYEQYF. The CDR3 coding sequence is TGTGCCAGTAGTACAACAGCTTTCTACGAGCAGTACTTC.

V gene TRBV11-2 combines with J gene TRBJ2-7; 10 bases agree with TRBD1. With 4 bases clipped from V and 3 bases from J, the junction kept 3 bases outside the gene matches. The CDR3 consists of 14 residues. Germline CDR1 is SGHAT and CDR2 is FQNNGV. The CDR3 spells CASSSGQGGYEQYF. DNA for the CDR3: TGTGCCAGCAGCTCTGGACAGGGGGGCTACGAGCAGTACTTC. The full variable domain, rest sourced from reference TRBV11-2 and TRBJ2-7, is EAGVAQSPRYKIIEKRQSVAFWCNPISGHATLYWYQQILGQGPKLLIQFQNNGVVDDSQLPKDRFSAERLKGVDSTLKIQPAKLEDSAVYLCASSSGQGGYEQYFGPGTRLTVT.

The chain employs TRBV2 and TRBJ2-3, with 12 bases lining up with TRBD1. J lost 6 bases, V lost 6 bases, and 4 bases had no gene match. Germline CDR1 is SNHLY and CDR2 is FYNNEI. This CDR3 comprises 14 residues. The CDR3 protein is CASRGQGAHDTQYF. Here the CDR3 DNA reads TGTGCCAGCAGGGGACAGGGGGCGCATGATACGCAGTATTTT.

The chain has TRBV27 and TRBJ2-7, with 14 bases lining up with TRBD2. The CDR3 runs 16 residues. Germline V CDR1 and CDR2: MNHEY, SMNVEV (reference sequence). The V segment lost 5 bases and the J segment 2 bases; nucleotides outside the gene matches: 5. The CDR3 spells CASSPGTSGSAYEQYF. The CDR3, as DNA: TGTGCCAGCAGTCCTGGGACTAGCGGGAGTGCCTACGAGCAGTACTTC.

V gene TRBV29-1 combines with J gene TRBJ2-1; TRBD2 matches at 13 bases. V shed 4 bases, J shed 6 bases, and the junction held 3 bases outside the gene matches. The CDR3 consists of 14 residues. Germline V CDR1 and CDR2: SQVTM, ANQGSEA. This chain's CDR3 is CSVGGLAGTNEQFF. The CDR3, as DNA: TGCAGCGTTGGGGGACTAGCGGGAACCAATGAGCAGTTCTTC.

The chain carries TRBV15 and TRBJ2-2; D not resolved. The CDR3 spans 14 residues. V lost 8 bases, J lost 1 base, and 11 bases lay in between. Germline lookup yields CDR1 LNHNV and CDR2 YYDKDF (reference sequence). This CDR3 reads CATLQTVNTGELFF. CDR3 bases: TGTGCCACCTTACAGACGGTGAACACCGGGGAGCTGTTTTTT.

V usage is TRBV7-9 and J usage is TRBJ2-7; TRBD2 aligns across 7 bases. Germline V gene data show CDR1 as SEHNR and CDR2 as FQNEAQ (reference sequence). Trimming at V came to 2 bases and at J to 4 bases, leaving 8 bases not matched to a gene. The CDR3 is 15 amino acids. In DNA, the CDR3 is TGTGCCAGCAGCTTAAGTAGGGAGGGGCGGTACGAGCAGTACTTC. The encoded protein is CASSLSREGRYEQYF.

V gene TRBV30 combines with J gene TRBJ2-3; a possible D gene is TRBD2 (5 bases). Trimming pared 1 base from V and 0 bases from J, leaving 8 bases between. The CDR3 totals 14 residues. CDR1 GTSNPN and CDR2 SVGIG come from the germline V gene (reference sequence). The CDR3 protein is CAWSGRISTDTQYF. The CDR3 nucleotides read TGTGCCTGGAGTGGGAGGATTAGCACAGATACGCAGTATTTT.

A remark on this clone: This same CDR3 is encoded by further DNA sequences in the sample. This sequence joins TRBV5-1 and TRBJ1-2; the D gene is possibly TRBD1 (6 bases). V lost 4 bases and J lost 2, with 9 bases in between. The CDR3 totals 13 residues. The germline gives CDR1 SGHRS, CDR2 YFSETQ. The CDR3 coding sequence is TGCGCCAGCAGCATCGACAGGAACTATGGCTACACCTTC. Amino acids: CASSIDRNYGYTF.

Concerning this clone: The sample has other DNA sequences that encode this CDR3 too. The chain carries TRBV29-1 and TRBJ1-1, with D possibly matching TRBD1 (6 bases). The CDR3 consists of 12 residues. V gave up 7 bases and J gave up 0 bases, with 9 bases separating them. CDR1 is SQVTM, CDR2 ANQGSEA, per germline. Written as DNA, the CDR3 is TGCAGCGGAGGACAGATGAACACTGAAGCTTTCTTT. It codes for CSGGQMNTEAFF.

This chain uses TRBV6-5 with TRBJ2-1; 12 bases match TRBD2. The CDR3 extends over 16 amino acids. V was clipped by 1 base and J by 6 bases; unmatched bases: 4. Germline V lookup: CDR1 MNHEY, CDR2 SVGAGI. The CDR3 DNA is TGTGCCAGCAGTTACTTACTAGCGGGAGGAGGCAATGAGCAGTTCTTC. Translation gives CASSYLLAGGGNEQFF.

This rearrangement joins TRBV5-1 to TRBJ2-1, with unresolved D. The CDR3 consists of 17 residues. Germline lookup yields CDR1 SGHRS and CDR2 YFSETQ. Trimming took off 7 bases at V and 8 bases at J, with 28 bases between the two ends. CDR3 bases: TGCGCCAGCCGGCTCCGAGGAGAACGCCTACGAGTCGATGAGCAGTTCTTC. The encoded protein is CASRLRGERLRVDEQFF.

The chain carries TRBV5-4 and TRBJ2-7, with TRBD1 matching over 8 bases. After removal of 4 bases from V and 11 bases from J, the junction contained 11 bases not matched to a gene. The CDR3 spans 13 residues. Germline assignment: CDR1 SGHNT and CDR2 YYREEE (reference sequence). CDR3: CASSPGTGRREYF. The CDR3 DNA sequence: TGTGCCAGCAGCCCAGGGACAGGACGGAGGGAGTACTTC.

Details on this clone: Germline and junction disagree at one end, which may indicate a read error. The DNA of the CDR3 is TGTGCCAGCTCCCCACTAGCTCGAACAGATACGCAGTATTTT. Its protein is CASSPLARTDTQYF. The rearrangement joins TRBV18 to TRBJ2-3; maybe TRBD2 (6 bases). Per the germline V gene, CDR1 is KGHSH and CDR2 is LQKENI. The CDR3 contains 14 residues.

The J gene is TRBJ2-7, the V gene TRBV19; D remains ambiguous. CDR1 and CDR2 from the germline V gene are LNHDA and SQIVND (reference sequence). The CDR3 covers 14 residues. V was pared by 3 bases and J by 1 base, with 10 bases between. The CDR3 bases are TGTGCCAGTAGTATGACTCCTGGTTCCTACGAGCAGTACTTC. Translation gives CASSMTPGSYEQYF.